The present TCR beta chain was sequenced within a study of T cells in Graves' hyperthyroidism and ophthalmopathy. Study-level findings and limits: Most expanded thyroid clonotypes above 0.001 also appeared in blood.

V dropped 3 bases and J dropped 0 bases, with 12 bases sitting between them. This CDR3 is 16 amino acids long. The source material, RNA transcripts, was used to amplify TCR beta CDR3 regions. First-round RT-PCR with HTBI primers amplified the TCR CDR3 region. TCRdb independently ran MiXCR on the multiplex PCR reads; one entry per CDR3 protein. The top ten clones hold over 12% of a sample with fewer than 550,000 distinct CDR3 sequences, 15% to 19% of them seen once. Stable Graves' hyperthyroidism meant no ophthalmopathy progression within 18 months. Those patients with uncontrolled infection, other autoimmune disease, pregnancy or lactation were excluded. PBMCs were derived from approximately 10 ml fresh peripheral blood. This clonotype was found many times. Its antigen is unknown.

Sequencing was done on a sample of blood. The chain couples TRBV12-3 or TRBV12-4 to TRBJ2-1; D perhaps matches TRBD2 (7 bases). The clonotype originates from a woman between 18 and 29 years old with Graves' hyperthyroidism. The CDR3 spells CASSLGGLSSYNEQFF. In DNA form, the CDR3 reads TGTGCCAGCAGTTTGGGGGGGCTGAGCTCCTACAATGAGCAGTTCTTC.